This record concerns one T cell receptor beta chain sequence. Terminally differentiated effector memory CD45RA+ cells were excluded from the naive CD8 cells, which were CD45RO-negative and positively selected for CCR7. This table comes from immunoSEQ multiplex PCR, and its TCRdb copy is limited to in-frame clones, with some not included. Among around 1,900,000 clones listed, around 95% were seen once. Germline CDR1 reads LNHDA; CDR2 reads SQIVND (reference sequence). V dropped 6 bases and J dropped 4; count of bases not matched to a gene: 8. CDR3 length: 15 residues. These data come from a study of shared clonotypes between healthy human individuals.

This rearrangement joins TRBV19 to TRBJ2-2; TRBD2 agrees at 7 bases. The sequence was obtained from a young man in good health. Some clones in this sample may be carry-over from other donors' samples. The sample taken for sequencing was naive CD8+ T cells from PBMCs. The CDR3 nucleotides read TGTGCCAGTAGGCATCGGGACTACCCCACCGGGGAGCTGTTTTTT. This translates into CASRHRDYPTGELFF.